The text below deals with one T cell receptor beta chain. Its cognate antigen is unknown. This entry belongs to a study of cytomegalovirus exposure and HLA in healthy donors. Overall study results and limits: Reportedly, diagnosis of cytomegalovirus status by the classifier showed high specificity and sensitivity.

Data came from immunoSEQ multiplex PCR; TCRdb stores just in-frame clones and leaves some out. In the table there are 100,000 to 150,000 clones, approximately 95% of which are singletons. The donors formed part of the roughly 120-subject validation cohort, distinct from the roughly 630-subject first cohort. V gave up 0 bases and J gave up 8 bases, with 10 bases separating them. This CDR3 has 14 amino acids. Germline values: CDR1 LGHNA, CDR2 YSLEER. Sequenced input: PBMCs. This receptor was obtained from a man aged 18-30 years in good health and CMV-seronegative. The chain has TRBV4-3 and TRBJ2-2; D not resolved. The DNA for the CDR3 is TGCGCCAGCAGCCAAGACGCGGAAGAGGGGGAGCTGTTTTTT. Protein sequence: CASSQDAEEGELFF.